Listed below are T cell receptor beta chains from one sample, sequenced in a study of CD8+CD57+ T cells in acquired aplastic anemia. TCRdb itself ran the reads through MiXCR, one entry per CDR3 protein. The sample lists 150,000 to 200,000 distinct CDR3 sequences; 50% to 75% were seen once. The sequencing sample was made of sorted CD4+, CD8+, or CD8+CD57+ T cells (not recorded which) from PBMCs. Receptors were obtained from a human donor with severe aplastic anemia or a healthy control (not recorded which). CDR3s include the opening cysteine and the closing phenylalanine or tryptophan. A D gene is named only where the DNA matches it firmly. Rows may omit the clone size; those that give it use once, few, many or a size class.

-	-	11	TRBV12-3/TRBV12-4	TRBJ1-2	TGTGCCAGCAGTTTTGGGTTTGGCTACACCTTC	CASSFGFGYTF
once	-	13	TRBV2	TRBJ2-7	TGTGCCAGCAGTGAATACCGGGCCTACGAGCAGTACTTC	CASSEYRAYEQYF
many	-	11	TRBV6-5	TRBJ2-2	TGTGCCAGCAGGGTAGCCGGGGAGCTGTTTTTT	CASRVAGELFF
-	-	15	TRBV9	TRBJ2-3	TGTGCCAGCAGCGTAGGCTCCCTGGGCACAGATACGCAGTATTTT	CASSVGSLGTDTQYF
few	-	11	TRBV7-9	TRBJ2-1	TGTGCCAGCAGATCAAACAATGAGCAGTTCTTC	CASRSNNEQFF
-	-	13	TRBV11-3	TRBJ1-1	TGTGCCAGCAGCCAACAGGAGAACACTGAAGCTTTCTTT	CASSQQENTEAFF
few	TRBD2	14	TRBV20-1	TRBJ2-7	TGCAGTGCTAGAGACAGCGGGGGGGCCGACGAGCAGTACTTC	CSARDSGGADEQYF
-	-	13	TRBV2	TRBJ2-1	TGTGCCAGCAGTGACGTGGGAAACAATGAGCAGTTCTTC	CASSDVGNNEQFF
many	-	12	TRBV28	TRBJ2-7	TGTGCCAGCAGTTACGGCCGCTACGAGCAGTACTTC	CASSYGRYEQYF
-	TRBD2	18	TRBV15	TRBJ2-2	TGTGCCACCAGCAGGGGGAATCTAGCGGGAGTGGTTCAGGAGGAGCTGTTTTTT	CATSRGNLAGVVQEELFF
-	-	13	TRBV9	TRBJ1-2	TGTGCCGGCAGCGTAGGCGTAAGCTATGGCTACACCTTC	CAGSVGVSYGYTF
once	-	12	TRBV19	TRBJ1-1	TGTGCCAGTGGCCACTTCGGCGCTGAAGCTTTCTTT	CASGHFGAEAFF
-	-	14	TRBV7-3	TRBJ2-1	TGTGCCAGCAGCCTACAGGGTACCTACAATGAGCAGTTCTTC	CASSLQGTYNEQFF
few	-	13	TRBV29-1	TRBJ1-5	TGCAGCGTTGAAGTTAATAGCAATCAGCCCCAGCATTTT	CSVEVNSNQPQHF
-	-	12	TRBV10-3	TRBJ1-2	TGTGCCATCAGCGACACTGACATTGGCTACACCTTC	CAISDTDIGYTF
many	-	13	TRBV14	TRBJ2-5	TGTGCCAGCAGCTATGCGGGGTTTGAGACCCAGTACTTC	CASSYAGFETQYF
-	-	13	TRBV29-1	TRBJ2-1	TGCAGCGTTGACGGACGGGTCAAGAATGAGCAGTTCTTC	CSVDGRVKNEQFF
-	TRBD1	12	TRBV11-2	TRBJ1-2	TGTGCCAGCAGCCCAGGGGGCGAGGGCTACACCTTC	CASSPGGEGYTF
-	-	12	TRBV29-1	TRBJ1-3	TGCAGCGTGGGGTCGGACGGAAACACCATATATTTT	CSVGSDGNTIYF
-	-	15	TRBV2	TRBJ2-7	TGCGCCAGCAGCCAAGGGCAGGGGGGACTCTACGAGCAGTACTTC	CASSQGQGGLYEQYF
-	TRBD2	15	TRBV5-1	TRBJ2-3	TGCGCCAGCGAGCCTAGCGGGGCTAAGTCAGATACGCAGTATTTT	CASEPSGAKSDTQYF
few	-	12	TRBV10-3	TRBJ2-7	TGTGCCATCAGTCTCGACGACTACGAGCAGTACTTC	CAISLDDYEQYF
-	TRBD1	15	TRBV6-1	TRBJ2-7	TGTGCCAGCAGTGAGCCGGACAGGGCGGACTACGAGCAGTACTTC	CASSEPDRADYEQYF
-	TRBD2	15	TRBV13	TRBJ2-7	TGTGCCAGCAGCTCCCCGCTAGCGGGAGATTACGAGCAGTACTTC	CASSSPLAGDYEQYF
-	-	15	TRBV7-3	TRBJ2-7	TGCGCCAGCAGCTTGGAGCCTGGCGGGAACTACGAGCAGTACTTC	CASSLEPGGNYEQYF
-	-	14	TRBV19	TRBJ2-7	TGTGCCAGTAGTATTCAGATGAACTCCTACGAGCAGTACTTC	CASSIQMNSYEQYF
-	-	14	TRBV5-6	TRBJ1-1	TGTGCCAGCAGCTTGTTGCAGGGGAACACTGAAGCTTTCTTT	CASSLLQGNTEAFF
-	-	15	TRBV20-1	TRBJ1-6	TGCAGTGCTAGAGAGGAAGGGTCCTATAATTCACCCCTCCACTTT	CSAREEGSYNSPLHF
-	-	10	TRBV5-6	TRBJ1-1	TGTGCCAGCAGCCAGACTGAAGCTTTCTTT	CASSQTEAFF
few	TRBD1	14	TRBV7-2	TRBJ1-1	TGTGCCAGCAGTCGGACAGGGGGGAACACTGAAGCTTTCTTT	CASSRTGGNTEAFF
-	TRBD1	15	TRBV7-9	TRBJ2-1	TGTGCCAGCAGCCTAACGGGACAGAACTACAATGAGCAGTTCTTC	CASSLTGQNYNEQFF
-	-	14	TRBV2	TRBJ2-5	TGTGCCAGCGGCGATATGGGGGGTAGGGAGACCCAGTACTTC	CASGDMGGRETQYF
-	-	17	TRBV5-1	TRBJ1-2	TGCGCCAGCAGCCACACCCGGGAGGCCCGTACGCCACATGGCTACACCTTC	CASSHTREARTPHGYTF
-	-	15	TRBV27	TRBJ1-5	TGTGCCAGCAGTTGGGGGGGGGGCGGCAATCAGCCCCAGCATTTT	CASSWGGGGNQPQHF
few	TRBD1	14	TRBV5-1	TRBJ1-1	TGCGCCAGCAGTCCAGGGGGCCCGAACACTGAAGCTTTCTTT	CASSPGGPNTEAFF
-	-	13	TRBV20-1	TRBJ1-1	TGCAGTGCTAGGAGGGTCGGGGGAACTGAAGCTTTCTTT	CSARRVGGTEAFF
-	TRBD1	16	TRBV25-1	TRBJ1-2	TGTGCCAGCAGTGAATTCCGGACAGGGGGGAGCTATGGCTACACCTTC	CASSEFRTGGSYGYTF
-	-	14	TRBV20-1	TRBJ1-2	TGCAGTGCTCCTCTTTTGGGGCTGGACTATGGCTACACCTTC	CSAPLLGLDYGYTF
-	-	15	TRBV6-1	TRBJ1-2	TGTGCCAGCAGTGATTGGCAGGACGGGGGCTATGGCTACACCTTC	CASSDWQDGGYGYTF
-	-	12	TRBV19	TRBJ1-4	TGTGCCGTTCGGACGGATAATGAAAAACTGTTTTTT	CAVRTDNEKLFF
many	-	17	TRBV10-3	TRBJ2-7	TGTGCCATCAGTGAGCCTCTCAACCGTCCGACGGTCTACGAGCAGTACTTC	CAISEPLNRPTVYEQYF
-	-	13	TRBV7-3	TRBJ1-2	TGTGCCAGCAGCTTGGAAGTAGAGGATGGCTACACCTTC	CASSLEVEDGYTF
-	-	12	TRBV29-1	TRBJ2-5	TGCAGCGTTGATGTTAGCGGAAAGACCCAGTACTTC	CSVDVSGKTQYF
-	-	14	TRBV19	TRBJ1-6	TGTGCCAGTAGTATGCTGGGGGAAAATTCACCCCTCCACTTT	CASSMLGENSPLHF
-	-	14	TRBV7-2	TRBJ2-7	TGTGCCAGCAGCTACGGGGCAGCCGCCTACGAGCAGTACTTC	CASSYGAAAYEQYF